Shown below are 23 T cell receptor beta chains from a single sample sequenced in a study of blood T cell repertoires in COVID-19. Here immunoSEQ multiplex PCR was the method, and the copy in TCRdb shows in-frame clones only, minus some. This sample has some 72,000 clones, with 65% to 85% found just once. Sequences were obtained from peripheral blood. These receptor sequences come from a man between 50 and 59 years old with COVID-19, enrolled during active disease.

J is TRBJ1-2 and V is TRBV6-5; no definite D call. Deletions cut 10 bases from V and 1 base from J, with 10 bases between. This CDR3 has 12 residues. Germline lookup yields CDR1 MNHEY and CDR2 SVGAGI. The CDR3 coding sequence is TGTGCCACCCGGTACGGTAACTATGGCTACACCTTC. This gives the protein CATRYGNYGYTF.

The genes are TRBV19 and TRBJ1-5, with 9 positions matching TRBD1. This CDR3 spans 16 amino acids. V trimming: 6 bases; J trimming: 5 bases; junction bases outside the gene matches: 11. Germline V lookup: CDR1 LNHDA, CDR2 SQIVND (reference sequence). CDR3 amino acids: CASSRDRVDADQPQHF. The CDR3, as DNA: TGTGCCAGTAGCCGGGACAGGGTTGATGCAGATCAGCCCCAGCATTTT.

The J gene is TRBJ1-2, the V gene TRBV5-6; weak D call: TRBD1 (6 bases). This CDR3 has 15 residues. Trimming stripped 4 bases from V and 3 bases from J, with 16 bases between. Germline V gene lookup returns CDR1 SGHDT and CDR2 YYEEEE. The CDR3 DNA sequence: TGTGCCAGCAGCCCGCGGGGGCGAGTTGACTATGGCTACACCTTC. Its protein is CASSPRGRVDYGYTF.

This clone was counted a single time. As DNA, the CDR3 is TGTGCCACGTCGGGACAGGGTCGGAATCAGCCCCAGCATTTT. Amino acid sequence: CATSGQGRNQPQHF. The chain is built from TRBV6-6 and TRBJ1-5, with 9 bases fitting TRBD1. Germline V lookup: CDR1 MNHNY, CDR2 SVGAGI (reference sequence). This CDR3 region has 14 residues. V lost 10 bases, J lost 4 bases, and 8 bases stayed unmatched.

This chain links TRBV28 with TRBJ2-1; no clear D gene. The CDR3 is 13 residues long. Looked up from germline, CDR1 is MDHEN and CDR2 is SYDVKM. Trimming removed 8 bases at V and 8 bases at J, with 16 bases between. The CDR3 DNA sequence: TGTGCCAGCCTTACCTCCTCCGGAGATGAGCAGTTCTTC. Its translation: CASLTSSGDEQFF.

The J gene is TRBJ2-1, the V gene TRBV27; 7 nucleotides align to TRBD2. After removal of 2 bases from V and 1 base from J, the junction contained 5 bases not matched to a gene. Germline V gene lookup returns CDR1 MNHEY and CDR2 SMNVEV (reference sequence). CDR3 length: 16 amino acids. CDR3 coding DNA: TGTGCCAGCAGTTTACTAGCGGATGCATCCTACAATGAGCAGTTCTTC. Encoded protein: CASSLLADASYNEQFF.

This chain joins TRBV5-1 and TRBJ2-3, with D unclear. The germline gives CDR1 SGHRS, CDR2 YFSETQ. This CDR3 is built from 11 residues. Trimming stripped 4 bases from V and 6 bases from J, with 6 bases between. CDR3 nucleotide sequence: TGCGCCAGCAGCCAGGTGGATACGCAGTATTTT. This encodes CASSQVDTQYF.

This chain connects TRBV27 to TRBJ1-1, with a tentative D call TRBD1 (6 bases). The CDR3 covers 15 residues. Trimming shortened V by 6 bases and J by 0 bases, and 14 bases separated the two germline ends. Germline CDR1 MNHEY, CDR2 SMNVEV (reference sequence). CDR3 DNA sequence: TGTGCCAGCAGATTAAACAGGGCTATGAACACTGAAGCTTTCTTT. Residues: CASRLNRAMNTEAFF.

V and J are TRBV6-4 and TRBJ2-1; 14 bases are shared with TRBD2. Germline CDR1 and CDR2: MRHNA and SNTAGT. V shed 4 bases, J shed 8 bases, and the junction held 4 bases outside the gene matches. The CDR3 totals 15 residues. The CDR3 sequence: CASSGGTSGSDEQFF. The DNA of the CDR3 is TGTGCCAGCAGTGGCGGGACTAGCGGGAGTGATGAGCAGTTCTTC.

CDR3 protein: CASSLSGDDTDTQYF. DNA of the CDR3: TGTGCCAGCAGTTTAAGCGGGGACGACACAGATACGCAGTATTTT. The chain carries TRBV28 and TRBJ2-3, with TRBD2 matching 7 bases. The CDR3 is 15 residues long. Unmatched junction bases numbered 4, after V lost 2 bases and J lost 2 bases. Looked up from germline, CDR1 is MDHEN and CDR2 is SYDVKM.

The rearrangement joins TRBV25-1 to TRBJ1-2; D unclear. Looked up from germline, CDR1 is MGHDK and CDR2 is SYGVNS. Trimming cost V 3 bases and J 2 bases, with 22 bases left between them. The CDR3 runs to 18 residues. The CDR3 coding sequence is TGTGCCAGCAGTGATCGAATTTTTAGTGAACGCAACAACTATGGCTACACCTTC. This encodes CASSDRIFSERNNYGYTF.

The genes are TRBV6-5 and TRBJ1-3; D gene ambiguous. Germline values: CDR1 MNHEY, CDR2 SVGAGI. This CDR3 comprises 14 residues. Trimming left V 2 bases short and J 0 bases short, with 5 bases between. The CDR3 is CASSYKPSGNTIYF. The DNA of the CDR3 is TGTGCCAGCAGTTACAAGCCCTCTGGAAACACCATATATTTT.

The chain has TRBV5-1 and TRBJ2-3; D remains ambiguous. CDR3 length equals 11 residues. Germline loops: CDR1 SGHRS, CDR2 YFSETQ. Trimming took 2 bases from V and 5 from J, leaving 3 bases between them. The CDR3 region has the DNA TGCGCCAGCAGCTTCCTAGATACGCAGTATTTT. This gives the protein CASSFLDTQYF.

The genes are TRBV7-6 and TRBJ2-7, with 9 positions matching TRBD2. The CDR3 length is 15 residues. V lost 5 bases to trimming and J lost 5 bases; unmatched junction nucleotides: 10. CDR1 is SGHVS, CDR2 FNYEAQ, per germline. The CDR3 sequence is CASSPLGGRADEQYF. The CDR3 bases are TGTGCCAGCAGCCCCCTGGGCGGGAGGGCCGACGAGCAGTACTTC. Based on the CDR3 plus reference TRBV7-6 and TRBJ2-7, the full variable domain is GAGVSQSPRYKVTKRGQDVALRCDPISGHVSLYWYRQALGQGPEFLTYFNYEAQQDKSGLPNDRFSAERPEGSISTLTIQRTEQRDSAMYRCASSPLGGRADEQYFGPGTRLTVT.

This rearrangement joins TRBV6-5 to TRBJ2-6; D is perhaps TRBD2 (5 bases). Germline-derived CDR1 and CDR2 are MNHEY and SVGAGI. The CDR3 spans 15 residues. V lost 4 bases, J lost 1 base, and 8 bases lay in between. The CDR3 nucleotides are TGTGCCAGCAGTTCGGGGTGGTCTGGGGCCAACGTCCTGACTTTC. As protein: CASSSGWSGANVLTF.

V is TRBV19 and J is TRBJ2-1; 7 nucleotides agree with TRBD1. Germline CDR1 LNHDA, CDR2 SQIVND (reference sequence). Trimming removed 9 bases from V and 3 bases from J; junction bases left unmatched: 11. The CDR3 is 15 amino acids. DNA of the CDR3: TGTGCCAGCGCCAATGACAGGGCCGGCTACAATGAGCAGTTCTTC. Amino acids: CASANDRAGYNEQFF.

The V and J genes are TRBV7-2 and TRBJ2-1; D uncertain. Trimming pared 5 bases from V and 5 bases from J, leaving 19 bases between. There are 16 residues in the CDR3. Germline V gene data show CDR1 as SGHTA and CDR2 as FQGNSA. CDR3 sequence: CASSPYLAAPNNEQFF. CDR3 nucleotides: TGTGCCAGCAGCCCCTATTTGGCAGCGCCAAACAATGAGCAGTTCTTC.

This clone was detected once. The chain is built from TRBV9 and TRBJ2-7; 9 nucleotides line up with TRBD1. This CDR3 region has 14 residues. With V trimmed by 4 bases and J by 4 bases, 6 bases remained unmatched. The germline V gene has CDR1 SGDLS and CDR2 YYNGEE. CDR3 bases: TGTGCCAGCAGCCTCGGGACAGGGATTTACGAGCAGTACTTC. Translated, it gives CASSLGTGIYEQYF.

This chain uses TRBV2 with TRBJ1-4; D is undetermined. V gave up 7 bases and J gave up 8 bases, with 20 bases separating them. CDR1 is SNHLY and CDR2 is FYNNEI in the germline V gene. The CDR3 length is 15 residues. The CDR3 DNA is TGTGCCAGCACCAGAATGGGGAGTCTACCCGAAAAACTGTTTTTT. Encoded protein: CASTRMGSLPEKLFF. The complete variable domain, with remaining parts taken from reference TRBV2 and TRBJ1-4, reads EPEVTQTPSHQVTQMGQEVILRCVPISNHLYFYWYRQILGQKVEFLVSFYNNEISEKSEIFDDQFSVERPDGSNFTLKIRSTKLEDSAMYFCASTRMGSLPEKLFFGSGTQLSVL.

The genes are TRBV13 and TRBJ2-1; no firm D call. The CDR3 runs 12 residues. Germline CDR1 and CDR2: PRHDT and FYEKMQ (reference sequence). Trimming stripped 3 bases from V and 3 bases from J, with 3 bases between. CDR3 region: CASSFNYNEQFF. CDR3 nucleotides: TGTGCCAGCAGCTTCAACTACAATGAGCAGTTCTTC.

J is TRBJ1-1 and V is TRBV14; tentatively, D is TRBD1 (6 bases). The CDR3 has 16 amino acids. Trimming left V 2 bases short and J 5 bases short, with 18 bases between. Germline V gene sequence: CDR1 SGHDN, CDR2 FVKESK. CDR3 DNA sequence: TGTGCCAGCAGCCAAAACTCACAGGGCCGGAGGACTGAAGCTTTCTTT. Amino acids: CASSQNSQGRRTEAFF.

The chain carries TRBV9 and TRBJ2-7; 10 nucleotides line up with TRBD1. Germline CDR1 reads SGDLS; CDR2 reads YYNGEE. After removal of 2 bases from V and 2 bases from J, the junction contained 13 bases not matched to a gene. The CDR3 totals 18 residues. CDR3 sequence (DNA): TGTGCCAGCAGCGTGCCGCCCCCAGACAGGGGGCATACCTACGAGCAGTACTTC. Protein product: CASSVPPPDRGHTYEQYF.

V usage is TRBV12-5 and J usage is TRBJ2-1; D is undetermined. CDR3 length equals 13 residues. The germline V and J ends were trimmed by 1 base and 6 bases, with 7 bases remaining between them. Germline loops: CDR1 LGHNT, CDR2 FRNRAP. The CDR3 coding sequence is TGTGCTAGTGGTTTGGACAGTTTCAATGAGCAGTTCTTC. Translation: CASGLDSFNEQFF.